This T cell receptor (beta chain) was identified during a study of CD8+ T cells in alopecia areata. In regard to this clone: The target antigen is unknown.

Per germline, CDR1 MNHNY and CDR2 SVGAGI (reference sequence). The germline V and J ends were trimmed by 6 bases and 4 bases, with 7 bases remaining between them. The CDR3 spans 13 residues. The authors extracted RNA and reverse transcribed it into cDNA as the sequencing template. Produced via immunoSEQ multiplex PCR; TCRdb's table is partial and in-frame only. The sample yields 200,000 to 250,000 clones, less than 75% seen once. Study-wide results and limits: Lesional scalp exceeded normal scalp in clonality, especially in alopecia totalis/universalis. Both scalp clonality and the expanded CD8+ clones among the top 100 showed a significant decrease with tofacitinib.

Treatment reported: oral pan-JAK inhibitor, 5-10 mg twice daily. Here the sequenced sample was CD4+ T cells sorted from blood, taken at week 4, from a patient treated with tofacitinib. The chain uses TRBV6-6 and TRBJ2-6; D ambiguous. This sequence was found in a human donor with alopecia areata. The CDR3 nucleotides are TGTGCCAGCAGGCCTCTGGGGGCCAACGTCCTGACTTTC. Residues: CASRPLGANVLTF.